This is a list of T cell receptor beta chains from one sample in a study of response to subunit inactivated influenza vaccine. TCRdb re-derived calls from the RT-PCR reads in MiXCR, one entry per CDR3 protein. The data show roughly 700,000 distinct CDR3 sequences, more than 11% seen once. This specimen was PBMCs from blood, taken 14 days before vaccination. The receptors derive from a man aged 50-59 years who received an inactivated influenza vaccine. The conserved cysteine and the conserved F or W are not part of the CDR3 here. A D gene is named only where the DNA matches it firmly.

v_call	j_call	d_call	cdr3_aa
TRBV28	TRBJ2-3	TRBD1	ASSPGGQGTDTQY
TRBV4-2	TRBJ2-7	TRBD2	ASSQEGAGVVQYEQY
TRBV12-3/TRBV12-4	TRBJ1-5	NA	ASSFPESGQPQH
TRBV6-5	TRBJ1-4	NA	ASSYERAGKLF
TRBV4-1	TRBJ2-7	TRBD1	ASSPWDSDAYEQY
TRBV15	TRBJ1-2	NA	ATSRDLARYGYT
TRBV9	TRBJ2-2	TRBD1	ASKKGQGPTTGELF
TRBV12-3/TRBV12-4	TRBJ1-6	NA	ASSYRRGGSPLH
TRBV2	TRBJ2-1	NA	ASSALTEGQF
TRBV7-9	TRBJ2-3	NA	ASSEGGLDNTQY
TRBV12-3/TRBV12-4	TRBJ2-5	TRBD1	ASSLKGAWYQETQY
TRBV4-3	TRBJ2-1	NA	ASSQELGRQQF
TRBV29-1	TRBJ1-2	NA	SVRTGVAGYT
TRBV5-1	TRBJ2-7	NA	ASSSTLRGRSYEQY
TRBV6-5	TRBJ2-5	NA	ASSYFSTRYQETQY
TRBV21-1	TRBJ2-2	NA	ASSKEKANTGELF